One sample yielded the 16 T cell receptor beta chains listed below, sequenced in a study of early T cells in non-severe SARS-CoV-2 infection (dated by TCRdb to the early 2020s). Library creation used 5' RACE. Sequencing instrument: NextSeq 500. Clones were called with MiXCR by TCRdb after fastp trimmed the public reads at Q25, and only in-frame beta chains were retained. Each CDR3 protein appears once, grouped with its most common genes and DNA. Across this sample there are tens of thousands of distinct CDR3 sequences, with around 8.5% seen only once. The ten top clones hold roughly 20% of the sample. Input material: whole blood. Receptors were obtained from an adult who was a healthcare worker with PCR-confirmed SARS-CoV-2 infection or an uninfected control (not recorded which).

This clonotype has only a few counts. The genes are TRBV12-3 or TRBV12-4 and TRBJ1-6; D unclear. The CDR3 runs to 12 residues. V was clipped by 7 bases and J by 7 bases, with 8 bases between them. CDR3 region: CASTFLNSPLHF. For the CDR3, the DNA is TGTGCCAGCACCTTCCTCAATTCACCCCTCCACTTT.

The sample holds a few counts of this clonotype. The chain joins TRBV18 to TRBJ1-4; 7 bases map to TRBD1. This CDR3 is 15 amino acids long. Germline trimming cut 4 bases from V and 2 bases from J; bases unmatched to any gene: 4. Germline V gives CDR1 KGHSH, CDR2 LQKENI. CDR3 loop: CASSLDRVTNEKLFF. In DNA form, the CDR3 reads TGTGCCAGCTCACTCGACAGGGTTACTAATGAAAAACTGTTTTTT.

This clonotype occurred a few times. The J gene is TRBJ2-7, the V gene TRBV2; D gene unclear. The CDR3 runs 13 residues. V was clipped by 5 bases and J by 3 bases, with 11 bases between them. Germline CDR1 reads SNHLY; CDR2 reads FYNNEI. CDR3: CASSLGPGYEQYF. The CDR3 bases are TGTGCCAGCAGTCTGGGCCCAGGCTACGAGCAGTACTTC.

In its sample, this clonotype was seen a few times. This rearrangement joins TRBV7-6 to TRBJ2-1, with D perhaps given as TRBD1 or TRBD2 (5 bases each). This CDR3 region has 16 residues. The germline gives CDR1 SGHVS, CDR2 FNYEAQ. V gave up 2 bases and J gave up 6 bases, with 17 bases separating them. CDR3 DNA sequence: TGTGCCAGCAGCTTAAAGGCCGATCCGGGGCCCAATGAGCAGTTCTTC. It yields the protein CASSLKADPGPNEQFF.

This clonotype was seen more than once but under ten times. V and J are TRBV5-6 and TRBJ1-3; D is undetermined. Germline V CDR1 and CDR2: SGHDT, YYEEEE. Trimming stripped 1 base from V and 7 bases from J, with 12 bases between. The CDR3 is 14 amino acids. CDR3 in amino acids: CASSLRSRGNTIYF. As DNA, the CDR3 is TGTGCCAGCAGCTTGCGCTCCCGTGGCAACACCATATATTTT.

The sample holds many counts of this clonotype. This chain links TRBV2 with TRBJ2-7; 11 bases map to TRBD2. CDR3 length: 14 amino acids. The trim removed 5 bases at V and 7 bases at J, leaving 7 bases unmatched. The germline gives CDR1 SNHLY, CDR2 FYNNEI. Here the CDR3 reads CASSTSGGRGEQYF. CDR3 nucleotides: TGTGCCAGCAGTACTAGCGGGGGTAGAGGAGAGCAGTACTTC.

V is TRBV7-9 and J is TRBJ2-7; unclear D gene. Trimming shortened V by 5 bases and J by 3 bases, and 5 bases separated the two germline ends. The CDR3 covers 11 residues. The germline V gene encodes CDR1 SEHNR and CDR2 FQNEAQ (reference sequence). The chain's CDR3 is CASSADYEQYF. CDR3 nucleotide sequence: TGTGCCAGCAGCGCCGACTACGAGCAGTACTTC.

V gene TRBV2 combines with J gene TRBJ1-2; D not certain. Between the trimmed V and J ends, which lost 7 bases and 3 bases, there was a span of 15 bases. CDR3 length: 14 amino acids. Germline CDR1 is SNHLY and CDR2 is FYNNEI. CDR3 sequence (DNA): TGTGCCAGCACCCCTGGCCTGGAAGACTATGGCTACACCTTC. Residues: CASTPGLEDYGYTF.

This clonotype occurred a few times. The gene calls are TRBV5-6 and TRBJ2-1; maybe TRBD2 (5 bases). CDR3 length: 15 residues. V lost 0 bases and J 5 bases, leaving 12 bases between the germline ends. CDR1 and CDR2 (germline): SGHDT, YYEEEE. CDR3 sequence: CASSLGPTSHNEQFF. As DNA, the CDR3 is TGTGCCAGCAGCTTGGGACCCACTAGTCACAATGAGCAGTTCTTC.

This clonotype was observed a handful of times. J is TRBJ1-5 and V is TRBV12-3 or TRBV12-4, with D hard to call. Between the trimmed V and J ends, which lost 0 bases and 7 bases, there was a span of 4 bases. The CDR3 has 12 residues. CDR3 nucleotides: TGTGCCAGCAGTTTAGCGCGGCAGCCCCAGCATTTT. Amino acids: CASSLARQPQHF.

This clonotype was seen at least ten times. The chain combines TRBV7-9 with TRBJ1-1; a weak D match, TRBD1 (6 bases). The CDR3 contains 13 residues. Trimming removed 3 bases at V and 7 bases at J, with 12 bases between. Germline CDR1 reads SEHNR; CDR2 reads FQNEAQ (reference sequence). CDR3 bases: TGTGCCAGCAGCTTTGGACAGATACATGAAGCTTTCTTT. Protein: CASSFGQIHEAFF.

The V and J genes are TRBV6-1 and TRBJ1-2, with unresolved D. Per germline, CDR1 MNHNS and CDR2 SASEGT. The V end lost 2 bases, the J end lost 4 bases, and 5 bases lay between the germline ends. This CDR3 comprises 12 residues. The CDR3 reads CASSERGYGYTF. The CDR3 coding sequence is TGTGCCAGCAGTGAACGTGGCTATGGCTACACCTTC.

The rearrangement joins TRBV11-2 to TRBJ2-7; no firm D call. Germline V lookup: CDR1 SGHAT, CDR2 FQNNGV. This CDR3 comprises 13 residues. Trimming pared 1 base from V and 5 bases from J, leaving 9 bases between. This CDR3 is CASSLGAVHEQYF. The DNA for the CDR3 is TGTGCCAGCAGCTTAGGTGCGGTTCACGAGCAGTACTTC.

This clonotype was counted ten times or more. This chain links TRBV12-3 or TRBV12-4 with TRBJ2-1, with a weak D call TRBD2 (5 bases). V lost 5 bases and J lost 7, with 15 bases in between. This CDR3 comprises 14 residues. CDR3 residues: CASSAGRNRNEQFF. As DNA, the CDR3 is TGTGCCAGCAGTGCGGGCCGAAATAGGAATGAGCAGTTCTTC.

CDR3 sequence reads: CASATGDYNEQFF. The CDR3 nucleotides read TGCGCCAGCGCAACTGGGGATTACAATGAGCAGTTCTTC. This chain connects TRBV4-1 to TRBJ2-1, with D unresolved. Per germline, CDR1 MGHRA and CDR2 YSYEKL. The CDR3 sequence is 13 residues long. V lost 8 bases to trimming and J lost 4 bases, with 12 bases between them.

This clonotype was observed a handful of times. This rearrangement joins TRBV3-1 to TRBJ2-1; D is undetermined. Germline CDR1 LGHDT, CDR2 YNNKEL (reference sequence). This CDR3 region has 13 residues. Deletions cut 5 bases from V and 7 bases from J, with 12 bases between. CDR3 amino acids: CASSTDGRNEQFF. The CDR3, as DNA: TGTGCCAGCAGCACGGACGGGCGGAATGAGCAGTTCTTC.